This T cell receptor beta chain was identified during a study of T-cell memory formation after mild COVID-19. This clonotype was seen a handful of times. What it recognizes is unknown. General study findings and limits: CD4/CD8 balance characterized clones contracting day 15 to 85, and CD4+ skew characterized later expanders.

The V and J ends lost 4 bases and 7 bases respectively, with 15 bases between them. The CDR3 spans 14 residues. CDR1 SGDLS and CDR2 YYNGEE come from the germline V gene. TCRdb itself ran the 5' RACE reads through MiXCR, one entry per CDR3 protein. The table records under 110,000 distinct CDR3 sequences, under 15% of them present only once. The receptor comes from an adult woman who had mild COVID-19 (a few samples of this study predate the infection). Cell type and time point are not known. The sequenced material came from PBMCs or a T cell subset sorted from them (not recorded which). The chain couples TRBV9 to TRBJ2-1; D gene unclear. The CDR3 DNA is TGTGCCAGCAGCTTTGACCCCGTGGGGAATGAGCAGTTCTTC. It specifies CASSFDPVGNEQFF.